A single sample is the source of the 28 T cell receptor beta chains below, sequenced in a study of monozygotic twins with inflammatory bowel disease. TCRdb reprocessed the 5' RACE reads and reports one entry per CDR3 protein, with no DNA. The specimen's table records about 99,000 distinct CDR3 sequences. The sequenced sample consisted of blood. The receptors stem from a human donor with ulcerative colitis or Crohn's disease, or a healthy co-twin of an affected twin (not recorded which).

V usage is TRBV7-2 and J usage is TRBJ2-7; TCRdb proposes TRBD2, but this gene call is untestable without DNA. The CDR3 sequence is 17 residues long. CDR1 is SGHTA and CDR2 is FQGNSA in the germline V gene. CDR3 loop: CASSPTGLAGGLNEQYF.

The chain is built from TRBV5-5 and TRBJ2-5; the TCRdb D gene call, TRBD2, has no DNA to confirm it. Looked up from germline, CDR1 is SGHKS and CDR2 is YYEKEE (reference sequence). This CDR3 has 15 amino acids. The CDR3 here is CASSPNGGPQETQYF.

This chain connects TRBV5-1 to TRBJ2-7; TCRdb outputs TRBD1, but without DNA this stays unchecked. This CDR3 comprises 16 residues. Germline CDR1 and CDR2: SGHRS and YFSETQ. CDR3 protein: CASSLFFRQGLHEQYF.

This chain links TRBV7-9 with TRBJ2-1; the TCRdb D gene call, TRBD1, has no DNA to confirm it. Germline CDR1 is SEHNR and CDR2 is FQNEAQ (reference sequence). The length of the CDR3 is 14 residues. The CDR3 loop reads CAGSHTGRNNEQFF. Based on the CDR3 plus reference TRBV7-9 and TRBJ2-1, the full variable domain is DTGVSQNPRHKITKRGQNVTFRCDPISEHNRLYWYRQTLGQGPEFLTYFQNEAQLEKSRLLSDRFSAERPKGSFSTLEIQRTEQGDSAMYLCAGSHTGRNNEQFFGPGTRLTVL.

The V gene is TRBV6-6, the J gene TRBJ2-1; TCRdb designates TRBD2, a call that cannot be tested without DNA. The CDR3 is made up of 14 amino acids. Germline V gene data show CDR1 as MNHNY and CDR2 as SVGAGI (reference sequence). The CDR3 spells CATKQSGADNEQFF.

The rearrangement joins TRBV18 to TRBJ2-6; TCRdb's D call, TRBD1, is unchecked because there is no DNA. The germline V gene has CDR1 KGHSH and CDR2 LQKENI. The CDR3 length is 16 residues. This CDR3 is CASSQRQGTGANVLTF.

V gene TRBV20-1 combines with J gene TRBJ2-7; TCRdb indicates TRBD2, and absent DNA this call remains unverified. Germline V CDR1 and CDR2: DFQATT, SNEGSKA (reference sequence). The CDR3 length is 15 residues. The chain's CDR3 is CSARDRGLALEVQYF.

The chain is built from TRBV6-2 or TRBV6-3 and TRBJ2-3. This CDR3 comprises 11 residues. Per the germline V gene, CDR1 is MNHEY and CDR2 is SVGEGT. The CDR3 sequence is CASSYSDTQYF.

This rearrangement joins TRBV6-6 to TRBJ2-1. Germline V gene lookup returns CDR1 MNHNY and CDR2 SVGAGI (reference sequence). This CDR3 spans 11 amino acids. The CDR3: CASSVSNEQFF.

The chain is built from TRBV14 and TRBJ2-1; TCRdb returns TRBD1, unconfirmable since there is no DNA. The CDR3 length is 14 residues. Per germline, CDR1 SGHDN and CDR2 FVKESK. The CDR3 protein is CASSRGNRFNEQFF.

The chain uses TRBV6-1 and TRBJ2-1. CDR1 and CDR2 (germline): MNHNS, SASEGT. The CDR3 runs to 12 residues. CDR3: CASNEASGEQFF.

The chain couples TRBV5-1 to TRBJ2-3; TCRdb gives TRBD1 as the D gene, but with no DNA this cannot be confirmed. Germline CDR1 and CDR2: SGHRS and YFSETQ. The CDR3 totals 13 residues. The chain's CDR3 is CASNSRTADTQYF. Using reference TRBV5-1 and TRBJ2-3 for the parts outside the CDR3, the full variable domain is KAGVTQTPRYLIKTRGQQVTLSCSPISGHRSVSWYQQTPGQGLQFLFEYFSETQRNKGNFPGRFSGRQFSNSRSEMNVSTLELGDSALYLCASNSRTADTQYFGPGTRLTVL.

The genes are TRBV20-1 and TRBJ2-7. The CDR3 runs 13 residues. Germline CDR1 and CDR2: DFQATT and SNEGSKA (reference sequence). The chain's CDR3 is CSVQTGASYEQYF.

The CDR3 is CASSFVGTSGGGETQYF. V gene TRBV28 combines with J gene TRBJ2-5; the D call of TRBD2 rests on TCRdb alone, since no DNA is present to check it. This CDR3 is built from 17 residues. Germline V gene data show CDR1 as MDHEN and CDR2 as SYDVKM.

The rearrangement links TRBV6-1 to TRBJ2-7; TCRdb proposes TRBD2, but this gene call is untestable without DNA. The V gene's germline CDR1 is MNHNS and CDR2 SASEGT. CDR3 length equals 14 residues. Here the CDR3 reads CASSQPGTTYEQYF.

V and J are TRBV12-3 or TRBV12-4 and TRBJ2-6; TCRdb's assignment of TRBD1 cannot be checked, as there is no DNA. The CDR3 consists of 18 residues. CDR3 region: CASSPRQGRHSGANVLTF.

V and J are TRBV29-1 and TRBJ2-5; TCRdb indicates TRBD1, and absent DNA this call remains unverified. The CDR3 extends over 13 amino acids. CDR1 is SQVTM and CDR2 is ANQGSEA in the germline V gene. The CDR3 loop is CSAYPGQKETQYF.

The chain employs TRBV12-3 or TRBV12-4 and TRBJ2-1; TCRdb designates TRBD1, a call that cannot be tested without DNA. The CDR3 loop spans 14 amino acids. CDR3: CASRLEWGYNEQFF.

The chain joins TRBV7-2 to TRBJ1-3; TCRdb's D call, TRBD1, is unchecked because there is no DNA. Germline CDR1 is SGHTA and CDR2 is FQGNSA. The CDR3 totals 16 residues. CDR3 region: CASSGNGHISGNTIYF.

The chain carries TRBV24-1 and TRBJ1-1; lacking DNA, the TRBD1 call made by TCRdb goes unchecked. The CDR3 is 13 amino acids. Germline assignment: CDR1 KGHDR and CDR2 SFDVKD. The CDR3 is CATSRGGNTEAFF.

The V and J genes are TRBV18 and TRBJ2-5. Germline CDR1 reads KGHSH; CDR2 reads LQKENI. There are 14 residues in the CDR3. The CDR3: CASSPVGNQETQYF.

The CDR3 loop reads CASSPPTSGSGEQYF. The chain links TRBV18 to TRBJ2-7; TCRdb's D call, TRBD2, is unchecked because there is no DNA. The germline gives CDR1 KGHSH, CDR2 LQKENI. The CDR3 consists of 15 residues.

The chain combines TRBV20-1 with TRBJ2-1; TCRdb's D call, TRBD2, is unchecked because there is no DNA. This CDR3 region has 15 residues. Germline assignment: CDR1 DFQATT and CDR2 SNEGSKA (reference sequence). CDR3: CSVSPSGSAYNEQFF.

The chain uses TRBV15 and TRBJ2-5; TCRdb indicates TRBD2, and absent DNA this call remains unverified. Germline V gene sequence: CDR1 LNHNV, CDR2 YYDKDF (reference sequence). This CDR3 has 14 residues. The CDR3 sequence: CATSRVPGLQTQYF.

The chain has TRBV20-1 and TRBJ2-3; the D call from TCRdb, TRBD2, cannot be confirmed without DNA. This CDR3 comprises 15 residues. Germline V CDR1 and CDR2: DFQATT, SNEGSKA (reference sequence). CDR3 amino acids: CSARGSGGRTDTQYF.

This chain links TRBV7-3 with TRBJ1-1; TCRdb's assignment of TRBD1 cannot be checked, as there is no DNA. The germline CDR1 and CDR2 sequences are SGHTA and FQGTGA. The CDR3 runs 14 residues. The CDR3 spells CASSPGQANTEAFF.

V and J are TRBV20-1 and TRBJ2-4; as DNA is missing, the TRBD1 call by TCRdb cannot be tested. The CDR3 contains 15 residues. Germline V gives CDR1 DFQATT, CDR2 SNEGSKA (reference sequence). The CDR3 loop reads CSARVVGTDKNIQYF.

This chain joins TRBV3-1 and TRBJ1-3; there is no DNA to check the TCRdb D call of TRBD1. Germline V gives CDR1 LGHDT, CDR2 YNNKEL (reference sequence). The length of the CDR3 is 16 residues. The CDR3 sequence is CASSVPIRGPGNTIYF.